Below are 28 T cell receptor beta chains sequenced from a single sample in a study of cytomegalovirus exposure and HLA in healthy donors. 13 Jbeta primers and 60 Vbeta primers were used for the PCR. TCRdb keeps only in-frame clones here, not all; method: immunoSEQ multiplex PCR. The sample contains around 150,000 clones, around 79% of which appear only once. Specimen: PBMCs. The origin of the receptors is a man aged 40-49 years in good health and CMV-seronegative.

V is TRBV9 and J is TRBJ2-1; 11 nucleotides line up with TRBD2. The CDR3 loop spans 19 amino acids. CDR1 is SGDLS and CDR2 is YYNGEE in the germline V gene. J gave up 7 bases and V 0 bases, and 15 bases lay outside the gene matches. The CDR3 DNA is TGTGCCAGCAGCGTAGGTGGTAGCGGGAGGGCCAAGATTAGAAATGAGCAGTTCTTC. Its translation is CASSVGGSGRAKIRNEQFF.

The chain is built from TRBV5-4 and TRBJ2-3; 13 bases map to TRBD2. This CDR3 is built from 17 residues. Losses at the gene ends were 2 bases for V and 3 bases for J; bases not matched to a gene: 6. From germline, CDR1 is SGHNT and CDR2 YYREEE (reference sequence). The CDR3 loop is CASSLAGGLAGTDTQYF. Here the CDR3 DNA reads TGTGCCAGCAGCTTAGCGGGGGGACTAGCGGGAACAGATACGCAGTATTTT.

The CDR3 spells CASSLSGGTDTQYF. As DNA, the CDR3 is TGTGCCAGTAGTCTTAGCGGAGGCACAGATACGCAGTATTTT. The gene calls are TRBV19 and TRBJ2-3, with D maybe TRBD2 (6 bases). The V gene's germline CDR1 is LNHDA and CDR2 SQIVND (reference sequence). Trimming left V 5 bases short and J 1 base short, with 10 bases between. This CDR3 comprises 14 residues.

V is TRBV7-6 and J is TRBJ2-1; TRBD1 matches at 9 bases. The length of the CDR3 is 16 residues. The trim removed 2 bases at V and 5 bases at J, leaving 7 bases unmatched. CDR1 is SGHVS, CDR2 FNYEAQ, per germline. CDR3 loop: CASSLFRTGVHNEQFF. CDR3 in DNA: TGTGCCAGCAGCTTATTCCGGACAGGGGTCCACAATGAGCAGTTCTTC.

This clone has just a few counts. The chain is built from TRBV29-1 and TRBJ2-5; 8 bases are shared with TRBD2. CDR1 is SQVTM and CDR2 is ANQGSEA in the germline V gene. V shed 6 bases and J 4 bases; nucleotides not matched to a gene: 10. The CDR3 is 14 residues long. CDR3 sequence reads: CSVERAGAVETQYF. DNA for the CDR3: TGCAGCGTAGAACGAGCGGGAGCCGTAGAGACCCAGTACTTC.

The chain couples TRBV6-1 to TRBJ1-4; unclear D gene. Trimming shortened V by 6 bases and J by 5 bases, and 13 bases separated the two germline ends. The V gene's germline CDR1 is MNHNS and CDR2 SASEGT. The CDR3 has 14 residues. The CDR3 nucleotides are TGTGCCAGCAGGTCGGCAGGAAGGAATGAAAAACTGTTTTTT. This translates into CASRSAGRNEKLFF.

The genes are TRBV7-9 and TRBJ2-1; 9 bases agree with TRBD2. Unmatched junction bases numbered 10, after V lost 4 bases and J lost 6 bases. The length of the CDR3 is 16 residues. Germline lookup yields CDR1 SEHNR and CDR2 FQNEAQ (reference sequence). The CDR3 reads CASSYPSGIPLNEQFF. The CDR3 coding sequence is TGTGCCAGCAGCTATCCTAGCGGGATCCCTCTCAATGAGCAGTTCTTC.

This chain joins TRBV18 and TRBJ2-2, with D possibly matching TRBD1 (7 bases). The V end lost 1 base, the J end lost 12 bases, and 15 bases lay between the germline ends. The germline gives CDR1 KGHSH, CDR2 LQKENI. There are 14 residues in the CDR3. The CDR3 loop is CASSPRQGGEKLFF. CDR3 DNA sequence: TGTGCCAGCTCACCACGTCAGGGGGGTGAGAAGCTGTTTTTT.

As for this clone: The junction does not match germline at one end; this may be a read error. The sample contains more than one DNA sequence encoding this CDR3. The V and J genes are TRBV25-1 and TRBJ2-5; D is perhaps TRBD2 (7 bases). In germline, CDR1 is MGHDK, CDR2 SYGVNS. The CDR3 totals 14 residues. The CDR3 sequence: CASSDWGGRETQYF. DNA of the CDR3: TGTGCCAGTAGTGACTGGGGGGGGCGAGAGACCCAGTACTTC.

The chain employs TRBV2 and TRBJ2-5, with TRBD1 identical over 8 bases. The V segment lost 6 bases and the J segment 2 bases; nucleotides outside the gene matches: 11. The CDR3 loop spans 16 amino acids. Per germline, CDR1 SNHLY and CDR2 FYNNEI. CDR3 sequence: CASRQNPGTGQETQYF. The CDR3 DNA is TGTGCCAGCAGGCAAAATCCCGGGACAGGACAAGAGACCCAGTACTTC.

The rearrangement uses TRBV29-1 and TRBJ2-5; 11 nucleotides match TRBD1. The length of the CDR3 is 14 residues. Losses at the gene ends were 5 bases for V and 4 bases for J; bases not matched to a gene: 6. Looked up from germline, CDR1 is SQVTM and CDR2 is ANQGSEA. Written as DNA, the CDR3 is TGCAGCGTTCCGGACAGGGGGCGAGGAGAGACCCAGTACTTC. This translates into CSVPDRGRGETQYF.

The chain links TRBV7-6 to TRBJ2-7; D possibly corresponds to TRBD2 (5 bases). Trimming left V 5 bases short and J 3 bases short, with 14 bases between. CDR3 size: 14 residues. Germline values: CDR1 SGHVS, CDR2 FNYEAQ. The DNA of the CDR3 is TGTGCCAGCAGCCCCGGAGGAGTTGGCTACGAGCAGTACTTC. The encoded protein is CASSPGGVGYEQYF. The whole variable domain, remainder taken from reference TRBV7-6 and TRBJ2-7, is GAGVSQSPRYKVTKRGQDVALRCDPISGHVSLYWYRQALGQGPEFLTYFNYEAQQDKSGLPNDRFSAERPEGSISTLTIQRTEQRDSAMYRCASSPGGVGYEQYFGPGTRLTVT.

The gene calls are TRBV10-3 and TRBJ1-2, with D uncertain. Germline values: CDR1 ENHRY, CDR2 SYGVKD. The V end was cut by 8 bases, the J end by 8 bases, with 18 bases between. CDR3 length: 13 amino acids. DNA for the CDR3: TGTGCCATCTCGATGATGGAGGGAGGGGGCTACACCTTC. Protein: CAISMMEGGGYTF.

The chain links TRBV30 to TRBJ2-1; 8 positions match TRBD2. Germline lookup yields CDR1 GTSNPN and CDR2 SVGIG (reference sequence). J was trimmed by 10 bases and V by 0 bases; bases with no gene match: 8. There are 14 residues in the CDR3. DNA of the CDR3: TGTGCCTGGAGTGTACTGGCGGGAGGTGACGAGCAGTTCTTC. Translated: CAWSVLAGGDEQFF.

This clone was counted a few times. This rearrangement joins TRBV6-4 to TRBJ2-7; maybe TRBD1 (5 bases). V was pared by 6 bases and J by 3 bases, with 21 bases between. Germline values: CDR1 MRHNA, CDR2 SNTAGT. The CDR3 is 16 residues long. The CDR3 DNA reads TGTGCCAGCAGGCCGGTGATGACAGAAGAGAACTACGAGCAGTACTTC. Its protein is CASRPVMTEENYEQYF.

The V gene is TRBV7-9, the J gene TRBJ2-5; 7 bases are shared with TRBD2. Germline CDR1 and CDR2: SEHNR and FQNEAQ (reference sequence). The ends lost 3 bases at V and 0 bases at J; junction bases unmatched: 7. The CDR3 contains 16 residues. In DNA, the CDR3 is TGTGCCAGCAGCTTTAACGGCGGGAGCCACCAAGAGACCCAGTACTTC. Its translation: CASSFNGGSHQETQYF.

V usage is TRBV28 and J usage is TRBJ2-1; 8 positions match TRBD1. The CDR3 sequence is 14 residues long. CDR1 MDHEN and CDR2 SYDVKM come from the germline V gene. The junction had 8 bases not matched to a gene; V was cut back by 5 bases and J by 8 bases. CDR3 in amino acids: CASSGTGGAYEQFF. The CDR3 bases are TGTGCCAGCAGTGGGACAGGAGGGGCCTATGAGCAGTTCTTC.

The V call is TRBV7-9, the J call TRBJ1-5; TRBD1 is a possible D gene (5 bases). The CDR3 sequence is 16 residues long. The germline V and J ends were trimmed by 5 bases and 4 bases, with 18 bases remaining between them. Germline CDR1 is SEHNR and CDR2 is FQNEAQ (reference sequence). CDR3 sequence reads: CASSPGLGGPNQPQHF. The CDR3 nucleotides are TGTGCCAGCAGCCCAGGGTTGGGGGGTCCGAATCAGCCCCAGCATTTT.

The rearrangement links TRBV9 to TRBJ1-4, with a weak D call TRBD1 (6 bases). Germline CDR1 SGDLS, CDR2 YYNGEE. The CDR3 totals 14 residues. V lost 3 bases and J 8 bases, leaving 14 bases between the germline ends. In DNA form, the CDR3 reads TGTGCCAGCAGCGGGGGACACCGACAAGAAAAACTGTTTTTT. Its translation is CASSGGHRQEKLFF.

In its sample, this clone was seen once. The chain recombines TRBV19 with TRBJ1-4; 8 bases match TRBD1. This CDR3 contains 15 residues. V lost 3 bases and J lost 5; bases outside the gene matches: 5. Germline V gene lookup returns CDR1 LNHDA and CDR2 SQIVND (reference sequence). CDR3 amino acids: CASSIGGQENEKLFF. The CDR3 DNA reads TGTGCCAGTAGTATTGGGGGACAGGAAAATGAAAAACTGTTTTTT.

V and J are TRBV7-2 and TRBJ1-1; D is perhaps TRBD1 (6 bases). CDR1 SGHTA and CDR2 FQGNSA come from the germline V gene. V was pared by 0 bases and J by 1 base, with 9 bases between. The CDR3 sequence is 15 residues long. The CDR3 nucleotides are TGTGCCAGCAGCTTAGCGCCAGGGGCGAACACTGAAGCTTTCTTT. Protein: CASSLAPGANTEAFF.

The chain recombines TRBV19 with TRBJ2-3, with 8 bases aligning to TRBD1. Trimming removed 5 bases from V and 8 bases from J; junction bases left unmatched: 3. The CDR3 sequence is 12 residues long. Germline CDR1 and CDR2: LNHDA and SQIVND (reference sequence). The CDR3 here is CASSPGGSTQYF. CDR3 DNA: TGTGCCAGTAGTCCAGGGGGCAGTACGCAGTATTTT.

The J gene is TRBJ2-7, the V gene TRBV27; D might be TRBD2 (5 bases). Trimming took off 8 bases at V and 3 bases at J, with 14 bases between the two ends. The CDR3 totals 13 residues. Germline V lookup: CDR1 MNHEY, CDR2 SMNVEV (reference sequence). The CDR3 nucleotides are TGTGCCAGCGGATATAGCGCCAGCTACGAGCAGTACTTC. Translated: CASGYSASYEQYF.

This rearrangement joins TRBV29-1 to TRBJ2-1; 7 bases map to TRBD1. This CDR3 region has 12 residues. Germline CDR1 SQVTM, CDR2 ANQGSEA. The V gene end was trimmed by 7 bases and the J gene end by 4 bases; junction bases not matched to a gene: 4. CDR3 in DNA: TGCAGCGCCGGGGACAGATACAATGAGCAGTTCTTC. The encoded protein is CSAGDRYNEQFF.

The genes are TRBV5-4 and TRBJ1-2; 7 nucleotides agree with TRBD1. V shed 0 bases and J 7 bases; nucleotides not matched to a gene: 9. CDR1 SGHNT and CDR2 YYREEE come from the germline V gene (reference sequence). This CDR3 spans 15 amino acids. The CDR3 loop is CASSLVGQSSGGYTF. As DNA, the CDR3 is TGTGCCAGCAGCTTGGTGGGACAGTCATCGGGTGGCTACACCTTC.

V is TRBV19 and J is TRBJ2-1; possibly TRBD1 for D (7 bases). Trimming pared 4 bases from V and 12 bases from J, leaving 25 bases between. This CDR3 is built from 16 residues. Germline V gene data show CDR1 as LNHDA and CDR2 as SQIVND (reference sequence). For the CDR3, the DNA is TGTGCCAGTAGTAGGGGGGAACAGGGCCGCCCAGGGGGGCAGTTCTTC. Its translation: CASSRGEQGRPGGQFF.

The CDR3 is CASSQGGGANEKLFF. As DNA, the CDR3 is TGCGCCAGCAGCCAAGGAGGGGGGGCTAATGAAAAACTGTTTTTT. The chain recombines TRBV4-1 with TRBJ1-4; TRBD1 might be the D (6 bases). Per the germline V gene, CDR1 is MGHRA and CDR2 is YSYEKL. Trimming stripped 1 base from V and 3 bases from J, with 9 bases between. The CDR3 extends over 15 amino acids.

The chain carries TRBV13 and TRBJ2-7; D gene unclear. Trimming took off 4 bases at V and 0 bases at J, with 10 bases between the two ends. The CDR3 is 14 residues long. CDR1 PRHDT and CDR2 FYEKMQ come from the germline V gene (reference sequence). CDR3 DNA sequence: TGTGCCAGCAGCTCAGGTCTTAGCTCCTACGAGCAGTACTTC. It yields the protein CASSSGLSSYEQYF.